One T cell receptor (beta chain) is described in this entry. The data originate from a study of OX40 agonist ivuxolimab in advanced cancers. Whole-study context: Of the participants, 40% had some prior anti-PD-1, anti-PD-L1 or anti-CTLA-4 therapy, which was allowed.

The data were produced by immunoSEQ multiplex PCR, yet TCRdb's version contains in-frame clones alone and is incomplete. The table lists over 150,000 clones, approximately 94% of them singletons, with about 0.31% in the top ten. The germline V gene has CDR1 SGHAT and CDR2 FQNNGV. The V gene end was trimmed by 1 base and the J gene end by 5 bases; junction bases not matched to a gene: 7. CDR3 length: 15 amino acids. The chain carries TRBV11-2 and TRBJ1-2; 7 bases agree with TRBD1. The sequencing used CD4+ or CD8+ T cells sorted from blood, collected in a trial of the OX40 agonist ivuxolimab. The TCR was taken from an adult with an advanced solid tumor such as melanoma, head and neck, liver or kidney cancer. This CDR3 is CASSLVVPTGYGYTF. CDR3 nucleotide sequence: TGTGCCAGCAGCTTAGTGGTACCGACAGGGTATGGCTACACCTTC.